This is a list of T cell receptor beta chains from one sample in a study of cytomegalovirus exposure and HLA in healthy donors. TCRdb's table, derived via immunoSEQ multiplex PCR, lists solely in-frame clones and lacks some. The sample consists of roughly 100,000 clones, approximately 78% of them appearing once. Sequenced material: PBMCs. The receptor set was obtained from a woman in her sixties or seventies in good health and CMV-seronegative. CDR3s include the opening cysteine and the closing phenylalanine or tryptophan. D genes are given only for firm matches. Size values are once, few and many counts, or a class for expanded clones, and some rows have none.

d_call clone_size j_call v_call cdr3_nt cdr3_aa
. . TRBJ1-4 TRBV5-6 TGTGCCAGCAGCTCCCCCGGGGGAATGGATGAAAAACTGTTTTTT CASSSPGGMDEKLFF
. . TRBJ2-1 TRBV29-1 TGCAGCGTTGGGCGGGGACGTATTGATGAGCAGTTCTTC CSVGRGRIDEQFF
. . TRBJ1-4 TRBV4-3 TGCGCCAGCAGCCAAGACGAACGGGGTAAGAGCGAAAAACTGTTTTTT CASSQDERGKSEKLFF
. once TRBJ1-1 TRBV7-9 TGTGCCAGCATCACCGCCGGGGTATTTCGCTCTGAAGCTTTCTTT CASITAGVFRSEAFF
. few TRBJ2-1 TRBV7-7 TGTGCCAGCAGCGCAGACAGATCCAATGAGCAGTTCTTC CASSADRSNEQFF
TRBD1 . TRBJ2-7 TRBV5-6 TGTGCCACCCGACAGGGGTTCGACGAGCAGTACTTC CATRQGFDEQYF
. . TRBJ2-2 TRBV30 TGTGCCTGGGCCGCTTGGGGGGCCGGGGAGCTGTTTTTT CAWAAWGAGELFF
. . TRBJ1-2 TRBV4-3 TGCGCCAGCAGCCCCGCCCCAGGACAGTCACCTAACTATGGCTACACCTTC CASSPAPGQSPNYGYTF
. . TRBJ2-1 TRBV11-2 TGTGCCAGCAGCTTAGACGGGGGGCCCTACAATGAGCAGTTCTTC CASSLDGGPYNEQFF
. . TRBJ1-1 TRBV29-1 TGCAGCGTTATTCGACAGTCGAACACTGAAGCTTTCTTT CSVIRQSNTEAFF
. once TRBJ1-4 TRBV7-2 TGTGCCAGCAGCACCAGGGGCCAGGTCCATGAAAAACTGTTTTTT CASSTRGQVHEKLFF
. . TRBJ2-7 TRBV9 TGTGCCAGCAGCGAGGGGCTGAGCTACGAGCAGTACTTC CASSEGLSYEQYF
TRBD1 few TRBJ2-7 TRBV12-5 TGTGCTAGTGGTGTTGGGGGACAGGGGGCTCGCGAGCAGTACTTC CASGVGGQGAREQYF
. few TRBJ2-1 TRBV10-3 TGTGCCATCAAGGCGGACTACCTCCCCGAGGGTGAGCAGTTCTTC CAIKADYLPEGEQFF